Below, 29 T cell receptor beta chains from the same sample are listed, as sequenced in a study of blood T cell repertoires in COVID-19. The assay was immunoSEQ multiplex PCR, and TCRdb's table has in-frame clones only and misses some. The table shows fewer than 65,000 clones, with around 93% occurring only once. Sequenced: peripheral blood. These receptor sequences come from a man in his fifties with acute or convalescent COVID-19.

The V call is TRBV7-3, the J call TRBJ2-1; TRBD1 aligns across 7 bases. CDR3 length: 15 residues. The V gene end was trimmed by 0 bases and the J gene end by 10 bases; junction bases not matched to a gene: 9. The germline gives CDR1 SGHTA, CDR2 FQGTGA. The CDR3: CASSLTPGQLPEQFF. DNA of the CDR3: TGTGCCAGCAGCTTAACGCCGGGACAGCTCCCAGAGCAGTTCTTC.

This chain joins TRBV7-2 and TRBJ1-5; 8 positions match TRBD1. The CDR3 extends over 15 amino acids. Germline CDR1 SGHTA, CDR2 FQGNSA. After removal of 5 bases from V and 6 bases from J, the junction contained 9 bases not matched to a gene. The CDR3 DNA is TGTGCCAGCAGCCCGACAGGGGAACTCGGTCAGCCCCAGCATTTT. Translation gives CASSPTGELGQPQHF.

V is TRBV30 and J is TRBJ1-1, with 10 bases that match TRBD1. The junction had 3 bases not matched to a gene; V was cut back by 0 bases and J by 5 bases. The CDR3 has 14 residues. The germline CDR1 and CDR2 sequences are GTSNPN and SVGIG (reference sequence). The CDR3 spells CAWSVGQGITEAFF. Written as DNA, the CDR3 is TGTGCCTGGAGTGTGGGACAGGGGATAACTGAAGCTTTCTTT.

The chain uses TRBV2 and TRBJ1-4; D is unresolved. CDR3 size: 15 residues. Trimming stripped 2 bases from V and 5 bases from J, with 12 bases between. Germline CDR1 is SNHLY and CDR2 is FYNNEI. CDR3 DNA: TGTGCCAGCAGTGAAAACAGTCCTCCCAATGAAAAACTGTTTTTT. As protein: CASSENSPPNEKLFF.

This chain joins TRBV27 and TRBJ2-1; perhaps TRBD1 as D (6 bases). The CDR3 is 13 amino acids. Trimming took off 7 bases at V and 15 bases at J, with 22 bases between the two ends. CDR1 is MNHEY and CDR2 is SMNVEV in the germline V gene (reference sequence). The CDR3 nucleotides are TGTGCCAGCACCCTAAGCGACAGGTCCCCTTGGTTCTTC. The encoded protein is CASTLSDRSPWFF.

This clone showed up just once. The chain recombines TRBV5-1 with TRBJ2-7; D remains ambiguous. V gave up 0 bases and J gave up 4 bases, with 14 bases separating them. Germline loops: CDR1 SGHRS, CDR2 YFSETQ. The CDR3 is 15 residues long. The CDR3 protein is CASSLDTGAVYEQYF. Written as DNA, the CDR3 is TGCGCCAGCAGCTTGGATACCGGAGCCGTTTACGAGCAGTACTTC.

The chain employs TRBV28 and TRBJ2-6; 7 bases match TRBD1. The CDR3 extends over 17 amino acids. Trimming took 6 bases from V and 0 from J; bases not matched to a gene: 8. Looked up from germline, CDR1 is MDHEN and CDR2 is SYDVKM. The CDR3: CASRPGQSSSGANVLTF. The CDR3 DNA sequence: TGTGCCAGCAGACCGGGACAGTCGAGCTCTGGGGCCAACGTCCTGACTTTC.

J is TRBJ2-5 and V is TRBV7-8; D is uncertain. Germline V gives CDR1 SGHVS, CDR2 FQNEAQ. The germline V and J ends were trimmed by 2 bases and 5 bases, with 24 bases remaining between them. The CDR3 length is 18 residues. The CDR3 loop is CASSLTFGAAVITETQYF. The CDR3 DNA sequence: TGTGCCAGCAGCTTAACGTTCGGTGCGGCAGTCATCACGGAGACCCAGTACTTC.

This rearrangement joins TRBV5-1 to TRBJ2-7; possible D gene TRBD1, 6 bases. Germline V CDR1 and CDR2: SGHRS, YFSETQ. V gave up 0 bases and J gave up 2 bases, with 9 bases separating them. The length of the CDR3 is 14 residues. DNA for the CDR3: TGCGCCAGCAGCTTGGGACAGGAAACCTACGAGCAGTACTTC. Protein: CASSLGQETYEQYF.

This clone appeared a single time. This chain joins TRBV5-4 and TRBJ2-3, with 15 bases that match TRBD2. CDR3 length: 13 amino acids. V shed 9 bases and J 14 bases; nucleotides not matched to a gene: 10. The V gene's germline CDR1 is SGHNT and CDR2 YYREEE (reference sequence). CDR3 protein: CATGLAGGSGLYF. CDR3 coding DNA: TGTGCCACGGGACTAGCGGGGGGCTCAGGATTGTATTTT. Together with reference TRBV5-4 and TRBJ2-3, the CDR3 gives the full variable domain: ETGVTQSPTHLIKTRGQQVTLRCSSQSGHNTVSWYQQALGQGPQFIFQYYREEENGRGNFPPRFSGLQFPNYSSELNVNALELDDSALYLCATGLAGGSGLYFGPGTRLTVL.

This chain connects TRBV6-6 to TRBJ1-2, with TRBD1 as a possible D gene (5 bases). Trimming cost V 0 bases and J 2 bases, with 7 bases left between them. This CDR3 is built from 14 residues. Germline assignment: CDR1 MNHNY and CDR2 SVGAGI (reference sequence). The CDR3: CASSYSGGNYGYTF. CDR3 coding DNA: TGTGCCAGCAGTTACTCGGGGGGGAACTATGGCTACACCTTC.

The chain links TRBV5-1 to TRBJ2-7; a weak D match, TRBD1 (7 bases). The CDR3 extends over 16 amino acids. Trimming stripped 6 bases from V and 0 bases from J, with 19 bases between. Germline V gives CDR1 SGHRS, CDR2 YFSETQ. The CDR3 loop reads CASTDQGGTSSYEQYF. Written as DNA, the CDR3 is TGCGCCAGCACCGATCAGGGGGGCACGAGCTCCTACGAGCAGTACTTC. Drawing the rest from reference TRBV5-1 and TRBJ2-7, the complete variable domain is KAGVTQTPRYLIKTRGQQVTLSCSPISGHRSVSWYQQTPGQGLQFLFEYFSETQRNKGNFPGRFSGRQFSNSRSEMNVSTLELGDSALYLCASTDQGGTSSYEQYFGPGTRLTVT.

The J gene is TRBJ1-2, the V gene TRBV5-1; no clear D gene. V was trimmed by 4 bases and J by 8 bases, leaving 18 bases between them. Germline loops: CDR1 SGHRS, CDR2 YFSETQ. This CDR3 is built from 14 residues. The CDR3 DNA follows: TGCGCCAGCAGCCTAGACTCCGGTTCGGCCGGCTACACCTTC. Translating gives CASSLDSGSAGYTF.

This sequence joins TRBV15 and TRBJ2-1; TRBD2 matches at 10 bases. Germline trimming cut 4 bases from V and 5 bases from J; bases unmatched to any gene: 5. Per germline, CDR1 LNHNV and CDR2 YYDKDF (reference sequence). CDR3 length: 15 amino acids. For the CDR3, the DNA is TGTGCCACCAGCATAGCGGGGGGTTCTGACAATGAGCAGTTCTTC. This gives the protein CATSIAGGSDNEQFF. Filled out from reference TRBV15 and TRBJ2-1, the complete variable domain reads DAMVIQNPRYQVTQFGKPVTLSCSQTLNHNVMYWYQQKSSQAPKLLFHYYDKDFNNEADTPDNFQSRRPNTSFCFLDIRSPGLGDTAMYLCATSIAGGSDNEQFFGPGTRLTVL.

The chain combines TRBV18 with TRBJ1-6, with TRBD1 matching 11 bases. This CDR3 has 18 amino acids. With V trimmed by 5 bases and J by 5 bases, 11 bases remained unmatched. Germline V gene data show CDR1 as KGHSH and CDR2 as LQKENI. The CDR3 here is CASSSIGQGAWDNSPLHF. DNA for the CDR3: TGTGCCAGCTCATCAATTGGACAGGGGGCTTGGGATAATTCACCCCTCCACTTT. The entire variable domain, with the rest obtained from reference TRBV18 and TRBJ1-6, is as follows: NAGVMQNPRHLVRRRGQEARLRCSPMKGHSHVYWYRQLPEEGLKFMVYLQKENIIDESGMPKERFSAEFPKEGPSILRIQQVVRGDSAAYFCASSSIGQGAWDNSPLHFGNGTRLTVT.

The V gene is TRBV28, the J gene TRBJ2-3; 12 positions match TRBD2. This CDR3 has 16 residues. Germline V gene lookup returns CDR1 MDHEN and CDR2 SYDVKM. The trim removed 3 bases at V and 6 bases at J, leaving 7 bases unmatched. DNA for the CDR3: TGTGCCAGCAGTTTTTCCCGACTAGCGGGGGCGGATACGCAGTATTTT. The encoded protein is CASSFSRLAGADTQYF. The whole variable domain, remainder taken from reference TRBV28 and TRBJ2-3, is DVKVTQSSRYLVKRTGEKVFLECVQDMDHENMFWYRQDPGLGLRLIYFSYDVKMKEKGDIPEGYSVSREKKERFSLILESASTNQTSMYLCASSFSRLAGADTQYFGPGTRLTVL.

V usage is TRBV5-1 and J usage is TRBJ2-7; possible D gene TRBD1, 6 bases. The germline gives CDR1 SGHRS, CDR2 YFSETQ. Trimming took off 4 bases at V and 2 bases at J, with 13 bases between the two ends. The CDR3 has 14 amino acids. The CDR3 loop is CASSATGITYEQYF. The CDR3 nucleotides are TGCGCCAGCAGCGCCACAGGGATAACCTACGAGCAGTACTTC.

The CDR3 loop reads CASSVGQPGQRNEKLFF. The DNA for the CDR3 is TGTGCCAGCAGCGTAGGGCAGCCAGGACAGCGGAATGAAAAACTGTTTTTT. The chain couples TRBV9 to TRBJ1-4, with D tentatively TRBD1 (6 bases). Germline V gene sequence: CDR1 SGDLS, CDR2 YYNGEE. The CDR3 loop spans 17 amino acids. V was shortened by 0 bases and J by 5 bases, with 17 bases between the two germline ends.

This clone was seen a handful of times. This sequence joins TRBV5-1 and TRBJ2-1, with 9 bases fitting TRBD1. V was pared by 4 bases and J by 7 bases, with 6 bases of the junction left unmatched. CDR1 is SGHRS and CDR2 is YFSETQ in the germline V gene. The CDR3 runs to 14 residues. CDR3 DNA: TGCGCCAGCAGCCCCCCCGACAGGGGGAATGAGCAGTTCTTC. Protein sequence: CASSPPDRGNEQFF.

The J gene is TRBJ2-5, the V gene TRBV30; 7 bases are shared with TRBD2. Germline V gives CDR1 GTSNPN, CDR2 SVGIG (reference sequence). The CDR3 is 15 amino acids. V shed 0 bases and J 0 bases; nucleotides not matched to a gene: 4. The CDR3 here is CAWSVGLADQETQYF. CDR3 coding DNA: TGTGCCTGGAGTGTTGGGCTAGCGGACCAAGAGACCCAGTACTTC.

The V gene is TRBV4-1, the J gene TRBJ2-3, with 9 bases aligning to TRBD1. V lost 2 bases and J lost 3; bases outside the gene matches: 6. The V gene's germline CDR1 is MGHRA and CDR2 YSYEKL. The CDR3 extends over 16 amino acids. In nucleotides, the CDR3 is TGCGCCAGCAGCCAACGCGGGACAGGGTCGACAGATACGCAGTATTTT. It specifies CASSQRGTGSTDTQYF.

Concerning this clone itself: One junction end does not reproduce the germline sequence, and a read error may be involved. The CDR3 region is CASSLPPGKVVF. CDR3 coding DNA: TGTGCCAGCAGTCTCCCGCCCGGGAAAGTTGTCTTC. V usage is TRBV28 and J usage is TRBJ1-2; D gene uncertain. The germline CDR1 and CDR2 sequences are MDHEN and SYDVKM. The CDR3 totals 12 residues.

The chain employs TRBV5-1 and TRBJ1-1; the D gene is possibly TRBD1 (5 bases). Germline loops: CDR1 SGHRS, CDR2 YFSETQ. The germline V and J ends were trimmed by 0 bases and 4 bases, with 13 bases remaining between them. The CDR3 spans 15 residues. The CDR3 protein is CASSLGAGWGTEAFF. DNA for the CDR3: TGCGCCAGCAGCTTGGGGGCAGGGTGGGGCACTGAAGCTTTCTTT. The entire variable domain, with the rest obtained from reference TRBV5-1 and TRBJ1-1, is as follows: KAGVTQTPRYLIKTRGQQVTLSCSPISGHRSVSWYQQTPGQGLQFLFEYFSETQRNKGNFPGRFSGRQFSNSRSEMNVSTLELGDSALYLCASSLGAGWGTEAFFGQGTRLTVV.

The chain employs TRBV2 and TRBJ1-2, with 8 nucleotides matching TRBD1. Germline trimming cut 6 bases from V and 7 bases from J; bases unmatched to any gene: 7. CDR3 length equals 13 residues. Germline CDR1 reads SNHLY; CDR2 reads FYNNEI. The DNA of the CDR3 is TGTGCCAGCAGCGCAGGGGGCGGAGGTGGCTACACCTTC. Translated, it gives CASSAGGGGGYTF.

V is TRBV2 and J is TRBJ2-4; 9 bases fit TRBD1. This CDR3 region has 16 residues. The ends lost 7 bases at V and 8 bases at J; junction bases unmatched: 15. Germline lookup yields CDR1 SNHLY and CDR2 FYNNEI. The CDR3 loop is CASTRTGGQGSDIQYF. CDR3 in DNA: TGTGCCAGCACACGCACAGGGGGCCAAGGTTCGGACATTCAGTACTTC.

This clone has only one observation. The chain couples TRBV3-1 (or the pseudogene TRBV3-2) to TRBJ2-6, with unresolved D. The CDR3 has 16 amino acids. Germline CDR1 LGHDT, CDR2 YNNKEL (reference sequence). V lost 1 base, J lost 2 bases, and 9 bases lay in between. CDR3: CASSQGAPTGANVLTF. The DNA of the CDR3 is TGTGCCAGCAGCCAAGGGGCGCCTACTGGGGCCAACGTCCTGACTTTC.

This chain joins TRBV5-4 and TRBJ1-6; 8 positions agree with TRBD1. The germline V gene encodes CDR1 SGHNT and CDR2 YYREEE (reference sequence). The CDR3 runs to 15 residues. Trimming took 0 bases from V and 6 from J; bases not matched to a gene: 2. The CDR3 coding sequence is TGTGCCAGCAGCTTGGACAGGGGGTCTAATTCACCCCTCCACTTT. Translated, it gives CASSLDRGSNSPLHF. The whole variable domain, remainder taken from reference TRBV5-4 and TRBJ1-6, is ETGVTQSPTHLIKTRGQQVTLRCSSQSGHNTVSWYQQALGQGPQFIFQYYREEENGRGNFPPRFSGLQFPNYSSELNVNALELDDSALYLCASSLDRGSNSPLHFGNGTRLTVT.

The CDR3 loop is CASRKDTNYGYTF. Written as DNA, the CDR3 is TGTGCCAGCAGAAAGGACACTAACTATGGCTACACCTTC. J is TRBJ1-2 and V is TRBV12-3 or TRBV12-4, with D possibly TRBD1 on 5 matching bases. Trimming removed 6 bases at V and 0 bases at J, with 8 bases between. This CDR3 is 13 amino acids long.

There are a few counts of this clone. For the CDR3, the DNA is TGTGCCAGCAGACGACAGGATTACAATGAGCAGTTCTTC. As protein: CASRRQDYNEQFF. The chain uses TRBV3-1 (or the pseudogene TRBV3-2) and TRBJ2-1; perhaps TRBD1 as D (6 bases). Trimming pared 6 bases from V and 4 bases from J, leaving 10 bases between. There are 13 residues in the CDR3. Germline V gene data show CDR1 as LGHDT and CDR2 as YNNKEL (reference sequence).